This T cell receptor beta chain was sequenced in a study of metastatic and nonmetastatic thyroid tumors. TCRdb reprocessed the PCR reads via MiXCR. This table holds around 18,000 clones, roughly a fifth found once. This clone was observed many times. Thyroid surgery had not been preceded by any treatment in any patient. The CDR3 is 13 amino acids. The germline V and J ends were trimmed by 7 bases and 4 bases, with 13 bases remaining between them. Germline CDR1 reads LNHDA; CDR2 reads SQIVND (reference sequence). The origin of this receptor is a female donor with papillary thyroid cancer or a benign thyroid nodule (not recorded which). Some clones in this sample may be carry-over from other donors' samples. Sequencing used tumor tissue. V and J are TRBV19 and TRBJ1-2; D is perhaps TRBD1 (6 bases). CDR3: CASNMGHLYGYTF. The CDR3 DNA is TGTGCCAGTAACATGGGACACCTCTATGGCTACACCTTC.